This T cell receptor (beta chain) was captured in a study of identical twins listed by TCRdb under 2016. Background for the entire study: The study deep-sequenced TCR alpha and beta repertoires from monozygotic twins, unrelated adults of various ages and cord blood to test whether fetal clonotypes persist. To rule out contamination, the twin experiments were replicated at different times with different library preparation protocols.

Concerning this clonotype itself: Its recognized antigen is unknown. Base qualities are not provided; no much larger clone lies one nucleotide away.

Here is what the overall study found, with its caveats: Excess twin sharing in beta out-of-frame sequences was weaker because fewer shared sequences lowered the signal-to-noise ratio. Invariant T cells such as MAIT and iNKT could partly confound zero-insertion analyses, although diverse VJ usage argued against such confounding for most clonotypes. Conclusions relied on cross-sectional statistical analysis, since the same donors could not be followed over many years. Compared with coincidental sharing between unrelated individuals, out-of-frame TCR alpha sequences shared between twins had an excess of sequences with low generation probability. In monozygotic twins, recombination models systematically underestimated out-of-frame TCR alpha sharing, but the models matched the sharing seen between unrelated individuals. Abundant cord blood beta clonotypes carried fewer insertions; young adult naive repertoires showed a weaker similar trend, while memory repertoires showed none.

The library was made by 5' RACE. The sequencer was an Illumina HiSeq 2000. Template switching added a universal primer binding site, and the final cDNA carried a unique molecular identifier that allowed TCR cDNA molecules to be counted accurately. Specific primers in the conserved constant-segment region were used to synthesize first-strand cDNA for the TCR alpha and beta chains. To control for contamination, every cDNA library was double barcoded, receiving both a SMART-Mk sample barcode and Illumina barcodes. TruSeq adapter sequences and Illumina sample barcodes were added in two successive PCR steps. Sequencing of the TCR alpha and beta cDNA libraries was done on the Illumina HiSeq platform using custom primers. Per the original workflow: Unique molecular identifiers were extracted from raw reads with MiGEC, and CDR3 positions were determined with MiXCR. Recombination models were inferred per individual with the repgenHMM and IGoR tools using an EM algorithm. Shared clonotypes were analyzed with the tcR package in R, and sharing was normalized by the product of cloneset sizes. To study raw recombination free of thymic and clonal selection effects, out-of-frame nonproductive sequences were analyzed. TCRdb reprocessing: public reads trimmed at Q25 with fastp, clones called with MiXCR, in-frame beta chains kept. Entries are consolidated by CDR3 protein sequence, retaining the most common genes and DNA. TCRdb, rather than the study authors, made the V and J calls. For this sample the table gives fewer than 900,000 distinct CDR3 sequences, of which 15% to 20% were detected only once. The ten largest account for about an eighth of the sample.

The CDR3 goes from the cysteine to the phenylalanine over 20 residues. The entry retains the CDR3 DNA only, 60 bases that are in frame from base 1. V is shortened by 0 bases, J by 4 bases, and the region joining them spans 30 bases. The germline V gene (reference sequence) gives CDR1 as DFQATT and CDR2 as SNEGSKA. Every donor in the study was a healthy Caucasian. The twin cohort consisted of three pairs of female monozygotic twins, all aged roughly 18 to 30 years. RNA for TCR libraries was isolated from peripheral blood mononuclear cells. Separately, the same data were catalogued under a study of T cells expressing NK-cell markers. That second publication adds: About 8 donors provided sorted CD3+CD56+NKG2C+, CD3+CD56+NKG2C- and CD3+CD56-NKG2C+ T-cell subsets, whose TCR beta-chain repertoires were profiled. Of the eight sequenced donors, seven were found to be HCMV-seropositive and one was found to be HCMV-seronegative. In several experiments an anti-gammadeltaTCR antibody was added to restrict sorting to alphabetaTCR-expressing T cells. In over 5 donors, the dominant CD3+CD56+NKG2C+ clonotypes were among the top 10 CD8+ clonotypes and accounted for about 1.0-8% of CD8+ T cells. Those dominant clonotypes were again the most abundant among CD3+CD56-NKG2C+ cells in a few donors, at about 28.3-60.1%. Whether the expanded NKG2C-expressing T cell clones were specific for HCMV antigens remained unclear. All eight donors whose samples were sequenced were randomly selected healthy volunteers, three of them men and five women. A commercial ELISA kit detecting HCMV-specific IgG in serum was used to determine HCMV serostatus. For roughly six donors, bulk peripheral blood T-cell repertoires were additionally sequenced from unsorted PBMC. MIGEC was used to demultiplex reads and group the reads by UMI, and MiTCR was used to assemble and quantify clonotypes. To exclude erroneous sequences, any TCR cDNA sequence not supported by at least two reads was discarded. The tcR package was used for downstream repertoire analysis, and clonotypes were matched between fractions using CDR3 nucleotide sequence together with V segment. VDJmatch was used to annotate antigen specificity against VDJdb, with one amino acid substitution in CDR3 allowed.

The rearranged segments are TRBV20-1 and TRBJ2-5; the D gene cannot be resolved beyond TRBD1 or TRBD2, each matching 5 bases. The TCR sequence derives from a woman aged 18-29 years in good health. Sequencing used PBMCs. The DNA sequence follows: TGCAGTGCTAGAGATCCACGTCGGTCCGGGACGGGCATTCGGAGAGAGACCCAGTACTTC. Translated, it gives CSARDPRRSGTGIRRETQYF.